These 26 T cell receptor beta chains were all obtained from the same sample, sequenced in a study of a mutant IDH1 vaccine in newly diagnosed glioma. The data were produced by immunoSEQ multiplex PCR, yet TCRdb's version contains in-frame clones alone and is incomplete. The table records approximately 25,000 clones, around 93% of them present only once. Documented time point: baseline, week 1 (first vaccination visit). Treatment denoted: pre-vaccination baseline after standard-of-care therapy. Here the sequenced sample was PBMCs, taken from a glioma patient treated with radiotherapy, temozolomide or both. All receptors come from a middle-aged man with glioma.

V and J are TRBV29-1 and TRBJ1-4; perhaps TRBD1 as D (6 bases). Germline V gives CDR1 SQVTM, CDR2 ANQGSEA. The length of the CDR3 is 12 residues. Trimming removed 4 bases at V and 17 bases at J, with 20 bases between. CDR3 sequence (DNA): TGCAGCGTTGTCTCGACGACCGGGGGGCCTTTTTTT. It encodes CSVVSTTGGPFF.

The chain recombines TRBV25-1 with TRBJ1-3; D not certain. The ends were cut back, 7 bases at V and 1 base at J, with 8 bases in the middle. CDR3 length: 13 amino acids. From germline, CDR1 is MGHDK and CDR2 SYGVNS. CDR3 amino acids: CASNEISGNTIYF. CDR3 DNA sequence: TGTGCCAGCAACGAGATTTCTGGAAACACCATATATTTT.

The chain employs TRBV6-5 and TRBJ1-1; perhaps TRBD1 as D (6 bases). The CDR3 loop spans 15 amino acids. V was shortened by 4 bases and J by 0 bases, with 12 bases between the two germline ends. Germline V gene data show CDR1 as MNHEY and CDR2 as SVGAGI. The CDR3 loop reads CASSFEGTLNTEAFF. The DNA of the CDR3 is TGTGCCAGCAGTTTCGAGGGGACACTGAACACTGAAGCTTTCTTT.

This clone is judged medium-sized. CDR3 bases: TGCGCCAGCAGCCAAGAACAGGGGAGGGAGCAGTACTTC. Translated, it gives CASSQEQGREQYF. The chain recombines TRBV4-1 with TRBJ2-7; the D gene is possibly TRBD1 (7 bases). The CDR3 length is 13 residues. Germline V gene sequence: CDR1 MGHRA, CDR2 YSYEKL. The V end was cut by 0 bases, the J end by 7 bases, with 10 bases between.

The chain links TRBV15 to TRBJ2-2, with D possibly called TRBD1 or TRBD2 (7 bases each). This CDR3 is 16 amino acids long. Germline V gives CDR1 LNHNV, CDR2 YYDKDF (reference sequence). Between the trimmed V and J ends, which lost 3 bases and 6 bases, there was a span of 17 bases. CDR3: CATSRDHRGGAGELFF. For the CDR3, the DNA is TGTGCCACCAGCAGGGATCACAGGGGAGGGGCCGGGGAGCTGTTTTTT. The variable domain in full, with the rest retrieved from reference TRBV15 and TRBJ2-2, is DAMVIQNPRYQVTQFGKPVTLSCSQTLNHNVMYWYQQKSSQAPKLLFHYYDKDFNNEADTPDNFQSRRPNTSFCFLDIRSPGLGDTAMYLCATSRDHRGGAGELFFGEGSRLTVL.

The chain joins TRBV27 to TRBJ1-2, with unresolved D. The germline V gene has CDR1 MNHEY and CDR2 SMNVEV (reference sequence). The CDR3 contains 15 residues. V was trimmed by 1 base and J by 4 bases, leaving 13 bases between them. As DNA, the CDR3 is TGTGCCAGCAGTTTATTTGGGAATCCCTTCTATGGCTACACCTTC. The encoded protein is CASSLFGNPFYGYTF.

The chain has TRBV5-1 and TRBJ2-2, with D unresolved. The V end lost 6 bases, the J end lost 6 bases, and 18 bases lay between the germline ends. CDR3 length: 15 amino acids. The germline V gene encodes CDR1 SGHRS and CDR2 YFSETQ. CDR3 coding DNA: TGCGCCAGCACATTACTGGTTGAACCCCCCGGGGAGCTGTTTTTT. Translating gives CASTLLVEPPGELFF.

CDR3 DNA: TGTGCCTGGGATACAGGGTGGGGCTACACCTTC. It codes for CAWDTGWGYTF. The chain is built from TRBV30 and TRBJ1-2, with a tentative D call TRBD1 (6 bases). The CDR3 runs to 11 residues. Trimming pared 5 bases from V and 8 bases from J, leaving 12 bases between. CDR1 is GTSNPN and CDR2 is SVGIG in the germline V gene (reference sequence).

This chain joins TRBV7-9 and TRBJ1-2; no reliable D call. V lost 1 base, J lost 7 bases, and 7 bases lay in between. CDR1 and CDR2 (germline): SEHNR, FQNEAQ (reference sequence). The CDR3 loop spans 12 amino acids. CDR3 sequence reads: CASSLGTFGYTF. The CDR3 region has the DNA TGTGCCAGCAGCTTAGGTACTTTTGGCTACACCTTC. The whole variable domain, remainder taken from reference TRBV7-9 and TRBJ1-2, is DTGVSQNPRHKITKRGQNVTFRCDPISEHNRLYWYRQTLGQGPEFLTYFQNEAQLEKSRLLSDRFSAERPKGSFSTLEIQRTEQGDSAMYLCASSLGTFGYTFGSGTRLTVV.

The genes are TRBV30 and TRBJ1-1; a possible D gene is TRBD1 (5 bases). V was pared by 7 bases and J by 2 bases, with 14 bases between. The CDR3 contains 13 residues. Germline V gene sequence: CDR1 GTSNPN, CDR2 SVGIG (reference sequence). Here the CDR3 reads CASTGPPNTEAFF. The CDR3 bases are TGTGCCTCAACGGGGCCCCCAAACACTGAAGCTTTCTTT.

The rearrangement links TRBV5-4 to TRBJ1-1, with D unresolved. This CDR3 is built from 13 residues. Germline CDR1 SGHNT, CDR2 YYREEE (reference sequence). The germline V and J ends were trimmed by 4 bases and 0 bases, with 7 bases remaining between them. The CDR3 DNA reads TGTGCCAGCAGCCACATAGTGAACACTGAAGCTTTCTTT. Its translation: CASSHIVNTEAFF.

The genes are TRBV7-8 and TRBJ2-7, with D possibly matching TRBD1 (6 bases). This CDR3 is built from 16 residues. V was cut by 1 base and J by 0 bases, with 13 bases left in between. Germline assignment: CDR1 SGHVS and CDR2 FQNEAQ. The chain's CDR3 is CASSLGTVLSSYEQYF. In DNA form, the CDR3 reads TGTGCCAGCAGCTTAGGGACAGTTCTAAGCTCCTACGAGCAGTACTTC.

V and J are TRBV6-4 and TRBJ1-2; D remains unclear. CDR1 is MRHNA and CDR2 is SNTAGT in the germline V gene. CDR3 size: 15 residues. Trimming cost V 4 bases and J 4 bases, with 16 bases left between them. In DNA, the CDR3 is TGTGCCAGCAGTGTCGATGGCGTAGGTTCCTATGGCTACACCTTC. Translating gives CASSVDGVGSYGYTF.

V gene TRBV30 combines with J gene TRBJ2-5; D is unclear. The germline CDR1 and CDR2 sequences are GTSNPN and SVGIG (reference sequence). There are 14 residues in the CDR3. Trimming took 1 base from V and 3 from J, leaving 12 bases between them. CDR3 in DNA: TGTGCCTGGAGTGGCCTCAGGAATGAAGAGACCCAGTACTTC. This sequence encodes CAWSGLRNEETQYF.

This clone was counted once. The junction does not match germline at one end; this may be a read error. The chain combines TRBV6-1 with TRBJ1-5; no definite D call. The CDR3 runs to 14 residues. The V gene's germline CDR1 is MNHNS and CDR2 SASEGT. The CDR3 region has the DNA TGTGCCAGCAGCGAAGCTCCGGCGGGTCAGCCCCAGCATTTT. Translated, it gives CASSEAPAGQPQHF.

The rearrangement uses TRBV9 and TRBJ1-2; 8 positions match TRBD1. CDR3 length: 16 amino acids. Trimming cost V 3 bases and J 6 bases; bases outside gene matches: 13. Germline lookup yields CDR1 SGDLS and CDR2 YYNGEE. CDR3 region: CASSGRDRGLNDGYTF. The CDR3 region has the DNA TGTGCCAGCAGCGGGAGAGACAGGGGACTGAATGATGGCTACACCTTC.

The chain has TRBV27 and TRBJ2-3; 8 nucleotides match TRBD2. V gave up 5 bases and J gave up 5 bases; unmatched junction bases: 6. This CDR3 has 14 residues. Germline CDR1 MNHEY, CDR2 SMNVEV (reference sequence). This CDR3 is CASSVGLGGDTQYF. The DNA for the CDR3 is TGTGCCAGCAGTGTGGGACTAGGCGGAGATACGCAGTATTTT.

The chain uses TRBV27 and TRBJ1-6, with 7 bases that match TRBD1. Germline V lookup: CDR1 MNHEY, CDR2 SMNVEV (reference sequence). The length of the CDR3 is 16 residues. V lost 5 bases and J lost 7; bases outside the gene matches: 11. The CDR3 protein is CASSSNRGEWNSPLHF. The CDR3 nucleotides are TGTGCCAGCAGTAGTAACAGGGGAGAGTGGAATTCACCCCTCCACTTT.

V is TRBV6-6 and J is TRBJ1-5, with a possible D match to TRBD1 (5 bases). V was cut by 6 bases and J by 0 bases, with 12 bases left in between. Germline assignment: CDR1 MNHNY and CDR2 SVGAGI (reference sequence). The CDR3 extends over 15 amino acids. CDR3: CASRQVGDSNQPQHF. CDR3 in DNA: TGTGCCAGCAGACAGGTGGGGGATAGCAATCAGCCCCAGCATTTT.

The chain combines TRBV9 with TRBJ1-1; D perhaps matches TRBD1 (5 bases). CDR3 length: 14 residues. V lost 2 bases to trimming and J lost 4 bases, with 12 bases between them. CDR1 is SGDLS and CDR2 is YYNGEE in the germline V gene. DNA for the CDR3: TGTGCCAGCAGCGTTTCGCAGGGTGGCACTGAAGCTTTCTTT. Amino acid sequence: CASSVSQGGTEAFF.

This chain uses TRBV7-9 with TRBJ1-4; 7 bases line up with TRBD1. The CDR3 is 16 residues long. CDR1 is SEHNR, CDR2 FQNEAQ, per germline (reference sequence). Here the CDR3 reads CAVKVGQITTNEKLFF. For the CDR3, the DNA is TGTGCGGTCAAGGTGGGACAGATTACAACTAATGAAAAACTGTTTTTT.

The rearrangement joins TRBV6-4 to TRBJ2-1; 12 bases align to TRBD2. J gave up 5 bases and V 0 bases, and 14 bases lay outside the gene matches. The CDR3 totals 20 residues. The V gene's germline CDR1 is MRHNA and CDR2 SNTAGT. CDR3 sequence (DNA): TGTGCCAGCAGTGACTCTCCGGGACTAGCGGGTCCCGGAACGGACAATGAGCAGTTCTTC. Amino acid sequence: CASSDSPGLAGPGTDNEQFF.

This clone was recorded only once. The V gene is TRBV5-1, the J gene TRBJ2-7, with D perhaps TRBD1 (6 bases). The CDR3 has 13 residues. V was clipped by 0 bases and J by 5 bases, with 9 bases between them. CDR1 and CDR2 from the germline V gene are SGHRS and YFSETQ. CDR3 protein: CASSLGSGDEQYF. The CDR3 coding sequence is TGCGCCAGCAGCTTGGGTTCAGGGGACGAGCAGTACTTC.

This clone has only a few counts. In nucleotides, the CDR3 is TGTGCCAGCAGTTACGGGGGGCAGTACTATGGCTACACCTTC. Translation gives CASSYGGQYYGYTF. The chain recombines TRBV6-5 with TRBJ1-2, with a tentative D call TRBD1 (6 bases). The V end lost 2 bases, the J end lost 3 bases, and 10 bases lay between the germline ends. Germline V gene data show CDR1 as MNHEY and CDR2 as SVGAGI. The CDR3 is 14 residues long.

CDR3 sequence (DNA): TGTGCCAGCAGCTCTAGCGGGGTACAAGAGACCCAGTACTTC. Translated: CASSSSGVQETQYF. This sequence joins TRBV5-4 and TRBJ2-5; 9 nucleotides agree with TRBD2. Germline CDR1 and CDR2: SGHNT and YYREEE (reference sequence). J lost 2 bases, V lost 3 bases, and 2 bases had no gene match. The CDR3 covers 14 residues.

The chain couples TRBV5-6 to TRBJ1-6, with D hard to call. Trimming cost V 3 bases and J 10 bases, with 14 bases left between them. Germline CDR1 reads SGHDT; CDR2 reads YYEEEE. This CDR3 has 14 amino acids. In DNA form, the CDR3 reads TGTGCCAGCAGCTCGTTGCGGGCGGTATCACCCCTCCACTTT. Translating it yields CASSSLRAVSPLHF.